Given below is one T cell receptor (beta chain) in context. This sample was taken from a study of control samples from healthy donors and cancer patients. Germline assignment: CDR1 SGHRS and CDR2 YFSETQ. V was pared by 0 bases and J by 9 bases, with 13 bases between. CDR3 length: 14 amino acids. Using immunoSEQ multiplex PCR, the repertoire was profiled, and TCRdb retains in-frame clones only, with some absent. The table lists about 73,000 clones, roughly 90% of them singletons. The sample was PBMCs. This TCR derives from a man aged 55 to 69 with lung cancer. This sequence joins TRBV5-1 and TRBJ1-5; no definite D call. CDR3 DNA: TGCGCCAGCAGCTTGGAAGTCGGACCCTGGCCCCAGCATTTT. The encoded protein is CASSLEVGPWPQHF.